These T cell receptor beta chains were read from a single sample in a study of shared clonotypes between healthy human individuals. Some clones are missing from TCRdb's copy, which holds only in-frame ones; the method was immunoSEQ multiplex PCR. The top ten hold around 12% of the sample, which has about 490,000 clones, around 80% seen once. The specimen sequenced was PBMCs. Source of these receptors: a middle-aged woman in good health. Some clones in this sample may be carry-over from other donors' samples. The CDR3 runs from the conserved cysteine through the conserved F or W. The D gene is left open where the match is weak. Not every row has a clone size; where given, it reads once, few, many or a size class.

J gene: TRBJ1-3; V gene: TRBV5-1; D gene: .; clone size: .; CDR3 DNA: TGCGCCAGCAGCTTGGCAGGACCCACCTCTGGAAACACCATATATTTT; CDR3 protein: CASSLAGPTSGNTIYF
J gene: TRBJ2-7; V gene: TRBV19; D gene: TRBD1; clone size: few; CDR3 DNA: TGTGCCAGTAGTATAGCGTGGCGGACAGGGGACTACGAGCAGTACTTC; CDR3 protein: CASSIAWRTGDYEQYF
J gene: TRBJ2-7; V gene: TRBV29-1; D gene: TRBD2; clone size: .; CDR3 DNA: TGCAGCGTTGAAGACGACGGGGCGGGGGGAGAGCAGTACTTC; CDR3 protein: CSVEDDGAGGEQYF
J gene: TRBJ1-4; V gene: TRBV2; D gene: .; clone size: .; CDR3 DNA: TGTGCCAGCAGTGGTGGTCGGGGGGTGTTTGAAAAACTGTTTTTT; CDR3 protein: CASSGGRGVFEKLFF
J gene: TRBJ1-3; V gene: TRBV27; D gene: .; clone size: .; CDR3 DNA: TGTGCCAGCAGTTCCCGACGGAGCTCTGGAAACACCATATATTTT; CDR3 protein: CASSSRRSSGNTIYF
J gene: TRBJ2-5; V gene: TRBV27; D gene: .; clone size: .; CDR3 DNA: TGTGCCAGCAGTATAAACAGGGGGCTAGCGGGGAAAGAGACCCAGTACTTC; CDR3 protein: CASSINRGLAGKETQYF
J gene: TRBJ2-7; V gene: TRBV14; D gene: .; clone size: .; CDR3 DNA: TGTGCCAGCAGCCAAGGGAGTTCCGTATACGAGCAGTACTTC; CDR3 protein: CASSQGSSVYEQYF
J gene: TRBJ1-4; V gene: TRBV19; D gene: .; clone size: .; CDR3 DNA: TGTGCCAGTAGTCCAGACAGATCAACTAATGAAAAACTGTTTTTT; CDR3 protein: CASSPDRSTNEKLFF
J gene: TRBJ2-3; V gene: TRBV9; D gene: TRBD1; clone size: .; CDR3 DNA: TGTGCCAGCAGCGGACGGACAGGGGATAGCACAGATACGCAGTATTTT; CDR3 protein: CASSGRTGDSTDTQYF
J gene: TRBJ2-1; V gene: TRBV7-9; D gene: .; clone size: .; CDR3 DNA: TGTGCCAGCAGCCCCCAGAGTGAGCAGTTCTTC; CDR3 protein: CASSPQSEQFF
J gene: TRBJ2-1; V gene: TRBV7-9; D gene: .; clone size: few; CDR3 DNA: TGTGCCAGCAGCTTAATCCGGGGGAGCTCCTACAATGAGCAGTTCTTC; CDR3 protein: CASSLIRGSSYNEQFF
J gene: TRBJ1-5; V gene: TRBV11-2; D gene: .; clone size: .; CDR3 DNA: TGTGCCAGCAGCTATGGAGGCAATCAGCCCCAGCATTTT; CDR3 protein: CASSYGGNQPQHF
J gene: TRBJ2-3; V gene: TRBV30; D gene: TRBD2; clone size: .; CDR3 DNA: TGTGCCTGGGGGGCTAGCGGGAGAGGTACAGATACGCAGTATTTT; CDR3 protein: CAWGASGRGTDTQYF
J gene: TRBJ2-1; V gene: TRBV5-1; D gene: TRBD1; clone size: .; CDR3 DNA: TGCGCCAGCAGCCTTGGGACAGGGGGCAATGAGCAGTTCTTC; CDR3 protein: CASSLGTGGNEQFF
J gene: TRBJ2-7; V gene: TRBV6-6; D gene: .; clone size: once; CDR3 DNA: TGTGCCAGCAGTTACCGGGGCGAGCAGTACTTC; CDR3 protein: CASSYRGEQYF
J gene: TRBJ2-1; V gene: TRBV5-4; D gene: TRBD2; clone size: .; CDR3 DNA: TGTGCCAGCAGCTTGGCCCGGACTAGCGGGAGTCGGGCCATCGATGAGCAGTTCTTC; CDR3 protein: CASSLARTSGSRAIDEQFF
J gene: TRBJ2-7; V gene: TRBV2; D gene: .; clone size: .; CDR3 DNA: TGTGCCAGCAGTGTACAGGGCTTCTCCTACGAGCAGTACTTC; CDR3 protein: CASSVQGFSYEQYF
J gene: TRBJ2-7; V gene: TRBV9; D gene: .; clone size: once; CDR3 DNA: TGTGCCAGCAGCCTCCACCGGGACTCTCCGCCCTACGAGCAGTACTTC; CDR3 protein: CASSLHRDSPPYEQYF
J gene: TRBJ2-7; V gene: TRBV27; D gene: TRBD1; clone size: .; CDR3 DNA: TGTGCCAGCAGTTTATTCCAGGGGGCCTACGAGCAGTACTTC; CDR3 protein: CASSLFQGAYEQYF
J gene: TRBJ2-5; V gene: TRBV7-2; D gene: TRBD2; clone size: few; CDR3 DNA: TGTGCCAGCAGCCGGGGGGGGGTGTGGCAAGAGACCCAGTACTTC; CDR3 protein: CASSRGGVWQETQYF
J gene: TRBJ2-7; V gene: TRBV7-8; D gene: TRBD2; clone size: .; CDR3 DNA: TGTGCCAGCAGCTCCACTAGCGGGCAAACCTACGAGCAGTACTTC; CDR3 protein: CASSSTSGQTYEQYF
J gene: TRBJ2-5; V gene: TRBV2; D gene: TRBD2; clone size: .; CDR3 DNA: TGTGCCAGCACCGAGACTAGCGGAAAAGAGACCCAGTACTTC; CDR3 protein: CASTETSGKETQYF
J gene: TRBJ2-2; V gene: TRBV5-1; D gene: TRBD1; clone size: .; CDR3 DNA: TGCGCCAGCAGCCTTAGCGCAGGGGGCGTTAGTACCGGGGAGCTGTTTTTT; CDR3 protein: CASSLSAGGVSTGELFF
J gene: TRBJ2-1; V gene: TRBV27; D gene: TRBD2; clone size: .; CDR3 DNA: TGTGCCAGCAATCGAGCGGGAGTTACCTACAATGAGCAGTTCTTC; CDR3 protein: CASNRAGVTYNEQFF
J gene: TRBJ2-1; V gene: TRBV5-1; D gene: TRBD2; clone size: many; CDR3 DNA: TGCGCCAGCAGCCCTGGACTAGCGGGAGTAGGGTACAATGAGCAGTTCTTC; CDR3 protein: CASSPGLAGVGYNEQFF
J gene: TRBJ1-1; V gene: TRBV5-1; D gene: TRBD1; clone size: few; CDR3 DNA: TGCGCCAGCAGCTCTACAGGGGCGAACACTGAAGCTTTCTTT; CDR3 protein: CASSSTGANTEAFF